This paragraph reports one T cell receptor (beta chain). The sample originates from a study of blood T cell repertoires in COVID-19. Study-wide context: Spain, Italy and the United States supplied samples that represented acute and convalescent COVID-19. From T cells, B-cell-depleted T cells, or PBMCs came the material, which was cDNA or gDNA.

Sequencing used immunoSEQ multiplex PCR; TCRdb keeps in-frame clones, though not all of them. The data show approximately 100,000 clones, roughly 88% seen once. After removal of 0 bases from V and 6 bases from J, the junction contained 16 bases not matched to a gene. Germline V gene sequence: CDR1 MGHRA, CDR2 YSYEKL. There are 20 residues in the CDR3. The material sequenced was peripheral blood. The sequence derives from a woman between 55 and 75 years old with acute or convalescent COVID-19. The gene calls are TRBV4-1 and TRBJ2-5; 13 nucleotides match TRBD2. CDR3 sequence (DNA): TGCGCCAGCAGCCAAGAGCCCCAACTAGGGACTAGCGGGATGTGGAAGACCCAGTACTTC. It codes for CASSQEPQLGTSGMWKTQYF.